A selection of T cell receptor beta chains follows, all from one sample in a study of blood T cell repertoires in COVID-19. Libraries were prepared by immunoSEQ multiplex PCR; TCRdb keeps only in-frame clonotypes and omits some of them. This table holds about 36,000 clones, 70% to 90% found once. Material: peripheral blood. The receptors here all came from a human donor in a cohort sampled during active or convalescent COVID-19. The donor label of this sample is uncertain. Both conserved end residues are part of each CDR3. The D gene is left open where the match is weak. The size entry is marked missing in some rows and otherwise reads once, few, many or a size class.

TRBV19	TRBJ1-2	-	-	TGTGCCAGTACTCCGACAGGATCCCCCTATGGCTACACCTTC	CASTPTGSPYGYTF
TRBV25-1	TRBJ2-4	TRBD1	-	TGTGCCAGCAGTGACTCAGGGGGCGCGAACATTCAGTACTTC	CASSDSGGANIQYF
TRBV7-3	TRBJ2-1	TRBD1	few	TGTGCCAGCAGCTTCGGGACAGCCAATGAGCAGTTCTTC	CASSFGTANEQFF
TRBV21-1	TRBJ1-5	-	-	TGTGCCACCCATGGGAACCTGGGACAGGGGGGCAATCAGCCCCAGCATTTT	CATHGNLGQGGNQPQHF
TRBV7-9	TRBJ2-2	-	-	TGTGCCAGCAGCTTCCTGGACAGTACCGGGGAGCTGTTTTTT	CASSFLDSTGELFF
TRBV5-1	TRBJ2-1	-	-	TGCGCCAGCAGCTTGCCAGGTAGTATCCGGTCCTACAATGAGCAGTTCTTC	CASSLPGSIRSYNEQFF
TRBV4-1	TRBJ1-4	TRBD1	-	TGCGCCAGCAGCCGAACAGGGGAGATAACTAATGAAAAACTGTTTTTT	CASSRTGEITNEKLFF
TRBV4-2	TRBJ1-5	-	-	TGTGCCAGCAGCCAAGATTATAGACAGCCCCAGCATTTT	CASSQDYRQPQHF
TRBV15	TRBJ2-1	-	-	TGTGCCACCAGCAGAGATGGACTGGACAATGAGCAGTTCTTC	CATSRDGLDNEQFF
TRBV5-1	TRBJ1-2	-	-	TGCGCCAGCAGTTCAGAGGGGGGGCTAGGCCATGGCTACACCTTC	CASSSEGGLGHGYTF
TRBV7-2	TRBJ2-7	TRBD2	-	TGTGCCAGCAGCTTAGGAGCGGGGCTCTCCTACGAGCAGTACTTC	CASSLGAGLSYEQYF
TRBV2	TRBJ1-5	-	few	TGTGCCAGCAGTGAAACGGGATTCAATCAGCCCCAGCATTTT	CASSETGFNQPQHF
TRBV18	TRBJ2-3	TRBD2	-	TGTGCCAGCTCACTGGTAGCGGGGACAGATACGCAGTATTTT	CASSLVAGTDTQYF
TRBV6-2/TRBV6-3	TRBJ2-7	TRBD1	-	TGTGCCAGCAGCCGAAGGGGGCCCGAGCAGTACTTC	CASSRRGPEQYF
TRBV19	TRBJ2-1	-	-	TGTGCCAGTAGTATCGGAGGCGAGCAGTTCTTC	CASSIGGEQFF
TRBV9	TRBJ2-1	-	-	TGTGCCAGCAGCGTAGTAGACTTCTCCTACAATGAGCAGTTCTTC	CASSVVDFSYNEQFF
TRBV19	TRBJ2-1	TRBD2	-	TGTGCCAGTAGTACTCAGCGGGAGGCTGGGGAGCAGTTCTTC	CASSTQREAGEQFF
TRBV9	TRBJ2-1	TRBD2	-	TGTGCCAGCGCAACTAGCGGTTCCTACAATGAGCAGTTCTTC	CASATSGSYNEQFF
TRBV6-1	TRBJ1-1	-	-	TGTGCCAGCAGTGAAGAGCCACGGAGCACTGAAGCTTTCTTT	CASSEEPRSTEAFF
TRBV4-3	TRBJ1-2	-	-	TGCGCCAGCAGCCCCTTCTCGGACAGATATGGCTACACCTTC	CASSPFSDRYGYTF
TRBV24-1	TRBJ1-1	-	few	TGTGCCACCAGTGATTTCGGGGACACTGAAGCTTTCTTT	CATSDFGDTEAFF
TRBV6-4	TRBJ2-1	TRBD1	once	TGTGCCAGCAGCCTCCGGACAGGGGACCATGAGCAGTTCTTC	CASSLRTGDHEQFF
TRBV11-2	TRBJ2-1	-	-	TGTGCCAGCAGGCGTAGCGGTTCCTACAATGAGCAGTTCTTC	CASRRSGSYNEQFF
TRBV29-1	TRBJ1-1	-	-	TGCAGCGTTCAGGCCATGAACACTGAAGCTTTCTTT	CSVQAMNTEAFF
TRBV5-6	TRBJ2-3	-	-	TGTGCCAGCAGCTTGGGGACTGGCGATACGCAGTATTTT	CASSLGTGDTQYF
TRBV4-1	TRBJ2-1	TRBD1	-	TGCGCCAGCAGCTCAGCAGGACAGGGGGGTGGTAATGAGCAGTTCTTC	CASSSAGQGGGNEQFF
TRBV19	TRBJ2-7	TRBD2	few	TGTGCCAGTAGTCCCGGACTAGCGGAAGAGCAGTACTTC	CASSPGLAEEQYF
TRBV30	TRBJ2-7	TRBD2	-	TGTGCCGGTGGACTAGCCTCCTACGAGCAGTACTTC	CAGGLASYEQYF
TRBV5-1	TRBJ1-2	-	-	TGCGCCAGCAGCTTGGGCGGGCCGGACTATGGCTACACCTTC	CASSLGGPDYGYTF
TRBV7-8	TRBJ1-4	-	-	TGTGCCAGCAGCTTGACAGACCAGAATGAAAAACTGTTTTTT	CASSLTDQNEKLFF
TRBV18	TRBJ2-2	TRBD2	-	TGTGCCAGCTCCCCAAGCGGGAGAAACACCGGGGAGCTGTTTTTT	CASSPSGRNTGELFF
TRBV7-8	TRBJ2-7	TRBD2	-	TGTGCCAGCAGCTTAGCGAGTAGCGGGACTGCCTACGAGCAGTACTTC	CASSLASSGTAYEQYF
TRBV6-5	TRBJ1-1	-	-	TGTGCCAGCAGACGGGGGACCTCGGGCACTGAAGCTTTCTTT	CASRRGTSGTEAFF
TRBV12-3/TRBV12-4	TRBJ2-7	TRBD1	once	TGTGCCAGCAGGACGACAGGGGAGGCCGAGCAGTACTTC	CASRTTGEAEQYF